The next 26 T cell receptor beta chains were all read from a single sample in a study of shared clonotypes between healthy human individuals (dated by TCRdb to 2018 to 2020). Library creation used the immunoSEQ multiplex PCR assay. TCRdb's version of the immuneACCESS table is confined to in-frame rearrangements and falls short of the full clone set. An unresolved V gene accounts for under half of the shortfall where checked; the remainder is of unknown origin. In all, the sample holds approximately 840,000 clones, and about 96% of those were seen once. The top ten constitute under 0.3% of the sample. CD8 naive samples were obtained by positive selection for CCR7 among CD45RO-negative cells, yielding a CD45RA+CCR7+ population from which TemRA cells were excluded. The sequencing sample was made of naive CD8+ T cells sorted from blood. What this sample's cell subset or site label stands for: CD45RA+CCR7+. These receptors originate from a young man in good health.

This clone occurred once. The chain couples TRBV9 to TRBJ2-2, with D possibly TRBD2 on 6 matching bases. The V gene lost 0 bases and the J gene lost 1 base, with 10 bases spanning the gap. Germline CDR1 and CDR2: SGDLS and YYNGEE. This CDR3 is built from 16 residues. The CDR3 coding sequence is TGTGCCAGCAGCGTAGAACGGGAGTTGAACACCGGGGAGCTGTTTTTT. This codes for CASSVERELNTGELFF.

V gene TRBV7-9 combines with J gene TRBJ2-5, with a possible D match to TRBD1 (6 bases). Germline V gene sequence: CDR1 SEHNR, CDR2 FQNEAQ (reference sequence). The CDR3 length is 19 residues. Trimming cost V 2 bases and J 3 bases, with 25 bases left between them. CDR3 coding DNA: TGTGCCAGCAGCTTACAGGGTATCTCAGCGGACAGTGGGAAAGAGACCCAGTACTTC. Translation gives CASSLQGISADSGKETQYF.

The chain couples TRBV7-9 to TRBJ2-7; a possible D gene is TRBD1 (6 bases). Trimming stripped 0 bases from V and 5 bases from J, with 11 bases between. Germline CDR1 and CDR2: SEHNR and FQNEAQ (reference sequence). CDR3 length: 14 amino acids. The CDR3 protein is CASSLARQGHEQYF. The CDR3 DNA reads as TGTGCCAGCAGCTTAGCGCGGCAGGGGCACGAGCAGTACTTC.

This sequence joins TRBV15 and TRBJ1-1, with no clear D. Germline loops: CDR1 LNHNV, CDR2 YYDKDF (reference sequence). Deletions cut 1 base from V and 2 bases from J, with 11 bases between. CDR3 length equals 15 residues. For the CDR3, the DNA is TGTGCCACCAGCAGAGGAGAGGTGGGTAACACTGAAGCTTTCTTT. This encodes CATSRGEVGNTEAFF.

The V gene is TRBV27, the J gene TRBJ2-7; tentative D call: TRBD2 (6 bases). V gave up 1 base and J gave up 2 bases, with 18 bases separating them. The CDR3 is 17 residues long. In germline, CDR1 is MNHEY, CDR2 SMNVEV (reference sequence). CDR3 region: CASSLFSPAGGTYEQYF. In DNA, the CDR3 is TGTGCCAGCAGTTTATTCAGCCCAGCGGGTGGCACCTACGAGCAGTACTTC.

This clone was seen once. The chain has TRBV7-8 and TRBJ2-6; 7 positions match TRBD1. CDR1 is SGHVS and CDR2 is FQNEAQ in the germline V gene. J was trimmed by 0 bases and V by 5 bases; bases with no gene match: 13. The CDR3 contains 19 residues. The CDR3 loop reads CASSLSRDSDNSGANVLTF. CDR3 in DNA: TGTGCCAGCAGCCTCAGCCGGGACAGCGATAACTCTGGGGCCAACGTCCTGACTTTC.

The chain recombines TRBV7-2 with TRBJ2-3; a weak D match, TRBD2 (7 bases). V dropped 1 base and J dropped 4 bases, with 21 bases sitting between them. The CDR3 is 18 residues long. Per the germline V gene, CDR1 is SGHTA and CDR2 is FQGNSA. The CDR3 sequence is CASSLVTSSEGGADTQYF. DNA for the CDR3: TGTGCCAGCAGCTTAGTAACCTCTAGCGAAGGGGGGGCAGATACGCAGTATTTT.

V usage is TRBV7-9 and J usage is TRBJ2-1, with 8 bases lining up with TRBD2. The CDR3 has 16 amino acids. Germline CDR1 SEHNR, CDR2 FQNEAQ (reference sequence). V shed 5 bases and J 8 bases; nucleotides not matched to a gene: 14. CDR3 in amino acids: CASSPPGTRRVDEQFF. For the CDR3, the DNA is TGTGCCAGCAGCCCTCCGGGGACTAGGAGAGTCGATGAGCAGTTCTTC. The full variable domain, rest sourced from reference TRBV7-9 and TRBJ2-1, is DTGVSQNPRHKITKRGQNVTFRCDPISEHNRLYWYRQTLGQGPEFLTYFQNEAQLEKSRLLSDRFSAERPKGSFSTLEIQRTEQGDSAMYLCASSPPGTRRVDEQFFGPGTRLTVL.

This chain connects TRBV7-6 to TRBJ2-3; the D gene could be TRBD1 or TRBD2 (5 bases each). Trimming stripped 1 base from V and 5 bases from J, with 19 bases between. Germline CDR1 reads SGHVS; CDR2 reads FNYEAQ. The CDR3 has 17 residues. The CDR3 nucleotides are TGTGCCAGCAGCTTAGGTGACCTTTGGGGGAAACTAGATACGCAGTATTTT. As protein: CASSLGDLWGKLDTQYF.

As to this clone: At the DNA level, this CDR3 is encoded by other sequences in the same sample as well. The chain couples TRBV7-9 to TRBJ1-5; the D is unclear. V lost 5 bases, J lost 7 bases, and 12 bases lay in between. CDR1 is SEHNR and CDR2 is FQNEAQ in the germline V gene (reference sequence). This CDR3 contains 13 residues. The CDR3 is CASSPGGSQPQHF. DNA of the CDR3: TGTGCCAGCAGCCCGGGTGGAAGCCAGCCCCAGCATTTT.

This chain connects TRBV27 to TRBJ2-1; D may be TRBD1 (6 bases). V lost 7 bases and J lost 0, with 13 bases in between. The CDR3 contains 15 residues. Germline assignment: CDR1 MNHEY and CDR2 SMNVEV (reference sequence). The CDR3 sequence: CASNLGGFSYNEQFF. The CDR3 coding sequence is TGTGCCAGCAACCTAGGGGGTTTCTCCTACAATGAGCAGTTCTTC.

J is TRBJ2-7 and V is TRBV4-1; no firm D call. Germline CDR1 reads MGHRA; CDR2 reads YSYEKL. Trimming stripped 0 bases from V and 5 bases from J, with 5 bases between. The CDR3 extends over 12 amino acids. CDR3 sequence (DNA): TGCGCCAGCAGCCAAGACGCGGACGAGCAGTACTTC. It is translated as CASSQDADEQYF.

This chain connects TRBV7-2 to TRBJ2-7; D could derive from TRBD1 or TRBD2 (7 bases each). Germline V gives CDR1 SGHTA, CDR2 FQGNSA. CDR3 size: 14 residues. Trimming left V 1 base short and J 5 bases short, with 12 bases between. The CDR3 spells CASSLGDSGDEQYF. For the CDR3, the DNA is TGTGCCAGCAGCTTAGGGGACAGCGGGGACGAGCAGTACTTC.

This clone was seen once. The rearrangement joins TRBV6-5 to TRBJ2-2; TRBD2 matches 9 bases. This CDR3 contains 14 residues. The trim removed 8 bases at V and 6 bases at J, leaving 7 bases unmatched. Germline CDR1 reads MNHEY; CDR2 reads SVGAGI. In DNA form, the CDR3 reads TGTGCCAGCCGCGGGAGGGCGCGGGCCGGGGAGCTGTTTTTT. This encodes CASRGRARAGELFF.

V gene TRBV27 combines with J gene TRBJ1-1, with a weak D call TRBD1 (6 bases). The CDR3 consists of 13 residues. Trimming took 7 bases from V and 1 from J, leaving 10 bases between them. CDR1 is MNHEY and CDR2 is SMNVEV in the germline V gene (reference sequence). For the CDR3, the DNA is TGTGCCAGCACCGCGGGACAGAACACTGAAGCTTTCTTT. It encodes CASTAGQNTEAFF.

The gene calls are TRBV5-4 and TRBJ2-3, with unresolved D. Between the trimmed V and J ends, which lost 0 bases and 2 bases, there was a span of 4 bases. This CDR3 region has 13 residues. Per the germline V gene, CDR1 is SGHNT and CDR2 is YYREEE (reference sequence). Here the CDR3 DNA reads TGTGCCAGCAGCTTGGGAGACACAGATACGCAGTATTTT. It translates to CASSLGDTDTQYF.

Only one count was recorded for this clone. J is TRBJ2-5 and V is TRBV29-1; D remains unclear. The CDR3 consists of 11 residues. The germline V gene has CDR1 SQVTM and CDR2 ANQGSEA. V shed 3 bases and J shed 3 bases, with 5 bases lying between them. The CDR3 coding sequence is TGCAGCGTTGAGGCTAAAGAGACCCAGTACTTC. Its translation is CSVEAKETQYF.

CDR3 residues: CASSLPPDTQYF. The CDR3, as DNA: TGTGCCAGCAGTTTACCGCCAGATACGCAGTATTTT. V and J are TRBV27 and TRBJ2-3, with D uncertain. The CDR3 covers 12 residues. V lost 2 bases and J 4 bases, leaving 4 bases between the germline ends. Germline CDR1 and CDR2: MNHEY and SMNVEV (reference sequence).

The CDR3 nucleotides read TGTGCCAGCAGTGAAGGTGCGGGTAGAGCGTACAATGAGCAGTTCTTC. The encoded protein is CASSEGAGRAYNEQFF. The J gene is TRBJ2-1, the V gene TRBV2; D is possibly TRBD2 (5 bases). The V end lost 1 base, the J end lost 4 bases, and 14 bases lay between the germline ends. The CDR3 runs to 16 residues. Germline V lookup: CDR1 SNHLY, CDR2 FYNNEI.

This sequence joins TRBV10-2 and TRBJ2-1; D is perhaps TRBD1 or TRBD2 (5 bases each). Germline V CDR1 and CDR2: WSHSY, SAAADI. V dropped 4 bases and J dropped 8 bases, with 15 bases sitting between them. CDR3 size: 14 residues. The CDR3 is CASSGGFLSDEQFF. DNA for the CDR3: TGCGCCAGCAGTGGGGGGTTCCTTAGCGATGAGCAGTTCTTC.

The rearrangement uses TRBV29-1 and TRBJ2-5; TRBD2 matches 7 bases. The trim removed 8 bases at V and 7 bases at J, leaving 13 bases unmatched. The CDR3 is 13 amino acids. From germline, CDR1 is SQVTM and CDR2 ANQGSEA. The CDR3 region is CSLIPAGEGTQYF. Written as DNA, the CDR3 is TGCAGCCTTATCCCGGCGGGAGAGGGGACCCAGTACTTC.

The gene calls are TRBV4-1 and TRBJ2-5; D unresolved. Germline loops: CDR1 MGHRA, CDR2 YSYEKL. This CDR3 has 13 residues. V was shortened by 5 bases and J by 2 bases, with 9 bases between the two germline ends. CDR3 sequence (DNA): TGCGCCAGCAGCGGGCAGGCGCAAGAGACCCAGTACTTC. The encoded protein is CASSGQAQETQYF.

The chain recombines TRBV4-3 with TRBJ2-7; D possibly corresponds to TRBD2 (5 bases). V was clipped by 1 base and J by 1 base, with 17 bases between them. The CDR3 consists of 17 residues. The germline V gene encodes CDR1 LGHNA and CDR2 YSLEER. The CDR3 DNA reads TGCGCCAGCAGCCAAGGATATTCGGGGTCATTGTCCTACGAGCAGTACTTC. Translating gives CASSQGYSGSLSYEQYF.

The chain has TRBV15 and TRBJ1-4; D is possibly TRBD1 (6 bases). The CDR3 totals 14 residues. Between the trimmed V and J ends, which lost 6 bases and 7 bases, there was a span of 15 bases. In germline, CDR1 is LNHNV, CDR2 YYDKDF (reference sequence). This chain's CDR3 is CATRGAGAAEKLFF. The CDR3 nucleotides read TGTGCCACCAGGGGGGCAGGGGCGGCTGAAAAACTGTTTTTT.

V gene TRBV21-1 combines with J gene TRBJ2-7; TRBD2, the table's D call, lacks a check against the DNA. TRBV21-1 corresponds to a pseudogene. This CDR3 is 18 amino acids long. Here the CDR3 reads CASSKVPATSGRSGEQYF. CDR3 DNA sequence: TGTGCCAGCAGCAAAGTTCCCGCAACTAGCGGGAGGAGTGGCGAGCAGTACTTC.

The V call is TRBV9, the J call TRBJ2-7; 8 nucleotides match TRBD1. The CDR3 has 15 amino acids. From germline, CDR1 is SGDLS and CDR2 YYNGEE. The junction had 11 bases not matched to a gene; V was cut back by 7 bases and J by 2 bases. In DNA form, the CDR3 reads TGTGCCAGCGGTAGTGGGACAGGCCACCCCTACGAGCAGTACTTC. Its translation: CASGSGTGHPYEQYF.